This entry lists 13 T cell receptor beta chains sequenced from one sample in a study of Tregs in tolerant kidney transplant recipients. Assay used: immunoSEQ multiplex PCR; TCRdb lists only in-frame clones, some missing. Among roughly 69,000 clones listed, about 98% were seen once. The material was Tregs from blood, obtained before the transplant. The receptors here all came from a human donor who received a combined kidney and bone marrow transplant.

The V gene is TRBV4-2, the J gene TRBJ2-7; unclear D gene. Trimming removed 3 bases at V and 4 bases at J, with 13 bases between. The V gene's germline CDR1 is LGHNA and CDR2 YNFKEQ. This CDR3 spans 14 amino acids. The CDR3 reads CASSQTYKEYEQYF. CDR3 nucleotide sequence: TGTGCCAGCAGCCAGACTTATAAGGAATACGAGCAGTACTTC.

V and J are TRBV7-2 and TRBJ1-4; a possible D gene is TRBD1 (6 bases). The CDR3 totals 15 residues. The V end was cut by 0 bases, the J end by 8 bases, with 13 bases between. The germline CDR1 and CDR2 sequences are SGHTA and FQGNSA. The CDR3 coding sequence is TGTGCCAGCAGCTTAGCGGGCAGGGGCTGGGAAAAACTGTTTTTT. Its protein is CASSLAGRGWEKLFF.

The gene calls are TRBV27 and TRBJ1-1; 8 nucleotides agree with TRBD1. Germline V lookup: CDR1 MNHEY, CDR2 SMNVEV (reference sequence). The J segment lost 10 bases and the V segment lost 5 bases, leaving 12 bases of the junction unmatched. CDR3 length equals 14 residues. The CDR3 is CASSPETGARGAFF. In DNA, the CDR3 is TGTGCCAGCAGTCCGGAGACAGGGGCGAGGGGAGCTTTCTTT.

The chain is built from TRBV18 and TRBJ2-6, with a tentative D call TRBD2 (5 bases). From germline, CDR1 is KGHSH and CDR2 LQKENI. V lost 5 bases, J lost 1 base, and 12 bases lay in between. The CDR3 is 16 amino acids. The CDR3 DNA sequence: TGTGCCAGCTCAGGGCTAGCCCAATCTGGGGCCAACGTCCTGACTTTC. Translating it yields CASSGLAQSGANVLTF.

The V call is TRBV15, the J call TRBJ1-1; D is unresolved. Germline CDR1 LNHNV, CDR2 YYDKDF (reference sequence). V lost 0 bases to trimming and J lost 4 bases, with 6 bases between them. This CDR3 comprises 13 residues. The chain's CDR3 is CATSREGSTEAFF. CDR3 in DNA: TGTGCCACCAGCAGAGAGGGGAGCACTGAAGCTTTCTTT.

The CDR3 bases are TGTGCCAGTAGTACGGGAGGGCCGGGCACCGGGGAGCTGTTTTTT. It codes for CASSTGGPGTGELFF. The chain uses TRBV19 and TRBJ2-2; 8 bases are shared with TRBD2. In germline, CDR1 is LNHDA, CDR2 SQIVND (reference sequence). After removal of 4 bases from V and 4 bases from J, the junction contained 5 bases not matched to a gene. CDR3 length: 15 amino acids.

The chain recombines TRBV9 with TRBJ1-1; 8 nucleotides agree with TRBD1. The ends lost 3 bases at V and 8 bases at J; junction bases unmatched: 3. CDR1 SGDLS and CDR2 YYNGEE come from the germline V gene. The CDR3 has 12 amino acids. CDR3 sequence reads: CASSARTGEAFF. For the CDR3, the DNA is TGTGCCAGCAGCGCCCGGACAGGGGAAGCTTTCTTT.

This clone was counted once. The V call is TRBV5-1, the J call TRBJ1-5, with D perhaps matching TRBD1 (5 bases). Germline V CDR1 and CDR2: SGHRS, YFSETQ. The V and J ends lost 5 bases and 7 bases respectively, with 13 bases between them. CDR3 length: 13 amino acids. CDR3 coding DNA: TGCGCCAGCAGGACAGAAAGGGGCCAGCCCCAGCATTTT. This gives the protein CASRTERGQPQHF.

This chain links TRBV5-6 with TRBJ2-4, with a possible D match to TRBD2 (6 bases). V was cut by 1 base and J by 6 bases, with 14 bases left in between. The CDR3 is made up of 15 amino acids. Germline-derived CDR1 and CDR2 are SGHDT and YYEEEE. In DNA, the CDR3 is TGTGCCAGCAGCTTGAGATGGAGGGAAACAAACATTCAGTACTTC. Residues: CASSLRWRETNIQYF.

The chain links TRBV6-6 to TRBJ2-1; 12 nucleotides align to TRBD2. The trim removed 2 bases at V and 8 bases at J, leaving 7 bases unmatched. This CDR3 comprises 16 residues. CDR1 and CDR2 from the germline V gene are MNHNY and SVGAGI (reference sequence). The CDR3 nucleotides read TGTGCCAGCAGTTACCCTAGCGGGGGGGCCACGGATGAGCAGTTCTTC. It yields the protein CASSYPSGGATDEQFF.

The V gene is TRBV5-4, the J gene TRBJ2-7; possible D gene TRBD1, 6 bases. The CDR3 loop spans 13 amino acids. Trimming stripped 5 bases from V and 5 bases from J, with 14 bases between. Germline V lookup: CDR1 SGHNT, CDR2 YYREEE (reference sequence). The CDR3 DNA reads TGTGCCAGCAGTCAAACAGGGACCCACGAGCAGTACTTC. The encoded protein is CASSQTGTHEQYF.

This clone appeared once. This CDR3 reads CASSYRYVVSASGYTF. The CDR3 bases are TGTGCCAGCAGTTATAGATACGTAGTCAGCGCGAGTGGCTACACCTTC. The V gene is TRBV7-9, the J gene TRBJ1-2; D uncertain. Germline loops: CDR1 SEHNR, CDR2 FQNEAQ (reference sequence). With 6 bases removed from V and 7 bases from J, the gap between germline ends came to 24 bases. The CDR3 has 16 residues.

The chain links TRBV5-1 to TRBJ2-7; D gene ambiguous. The CDR3 spans 13 residues. Looked up from germline, CDR1 is SGHRS and CDR2 is YFSETQ. The V gene lost 0 bases and the J gene lost 6 bases, with 10 bases spanning the gap. For the CDR3, the DNA is TGCGCCAGCAGCTTGGCAACCACGGGCGAGCAGTACTTC. It translates to CASSLATTGEQYF.